Below, 32 T cell receptor beta chains from the same sample are listed, as sequenced in a study of patients and donors after allogeneic stem cell transplantation. MiXCR, applied by TCRdb to the RT-PCR reads, yields one record per CDR3 protein. Among under 30,000 distinct CDR3 sequences listed, over 7% were seen once. Sequences were obtained from blood, either unsorted or a sorted T cell fraction (not recorded which). These receptors all stem from a human donor who was either an allogeneic HSCT recipient or a stem cell or donor lymphocyte infusion donor (not recorded which). It is not recorded whose cells these are; they may come from a transplant donor.

The V and J genes are TRBV20-1 and TRBJ2-2; TRBD2 agrees at 11 bases. The CDR3 length is 13 residues. V lost 5 bases and J lost 6; bases outside the gene matches: 2. In germline, CDR1 is DFQATT, CDR2 SNEGSKA (reference sequence). The CDR3, as DNA: TGCAGTGCTGCGGGACTAGCGGCCGGGGAGCTGTTTTTT. Translated, it gives CSAAGLAAGELFF.

There are many counts of this clonotype. The chain combines TRBV2 with TRBJ2-5; possibly TRBD2 for D (5 bases). CDR3 length equals 12 residues. Germline CDR1 SNHLY, CDR2 FYNNEI. Trimming took off 7 bases at V and 2 bases at J, with 8 bases between the two ends. The DNA of the CDR3 is TGTGCCAGCAAACGGGGACAAGAGACCCAGTACTTC. Protein: CASKRGQETQYF.

The chain couples TRBV5-6 to TRBJ2-2; D unresolved. This CDR3 is 15 amino acids long. Germline V CDR1 and CDR2: SGHDT, YYEEEE. Trimming removed 1 base from V and 1 base from J, with 8 bases in between. CDR3 coding DNA: TGTGCCAGCAGCTTGTGGCCACTGAACACCGGGGAGCTGTTTTTT. Translating gives CASSLWPLNTGELFF.

This clonotype was detected many times. V and J are TRBV5-8 and TRBJ1-2, with 8 bases fitting TRBD1. The CDR3 is 13 residues long. CDR1 is SGHTS and CDR2 is YDEGEE in the germline V gene. V was pared by 2 bases and J by 7 bases, with 4 bases of the junction left unmatched. The CDR3 nucleotides are TGTGCCAGCAGCTTCGGGACAGGAGGTGGCTACACCTTC. This translates into CASSFGTGGGYTF.

With respect to this clonotype: At one of its ends the junction is not consistent with the germline gene, which may arise from a read error. The gene calls are TRBV6-1 and TRBJ1-1; 7 positions agree with TRBD1. The CDR3 length is 15 residues. Germline V gene lookup returns CDR1 MNHNS and CDR2 SASEGT. The CDR3 DNA reads TGTGCCAGCAGGGGGCGACAGGGACTGAACACTGAAGGTTTCTTT. Its translation is CASRGRQGLNTEGFF.

This clonotype was recorded a few times. The genes are TRBV7-9 and TRBJ1-5; possibly TRBD1 for D (6 bases). Germline loops: CDR1 SEHNR, CDR2 FQNEAQ (reference sequence). V lost 5 bases, J lost 5 bases, and 10 bases lay in between. This CDR3 is built from 13 residues. The CDR3 DNA is TGTGCCAGCAGCCAACAGGGTGATCAGCCCCAGCATTTT. Amino acid sequence: CASSQQGDQPQHF.

The V and J genes are TRBV7-6 and TRBJ1-4; TRBD1 might be the D (5 bases). Germline values: CDR1 SGHVS, CDR2 FNYEAQ. The V end lost 5 bases, the J end lost 10 bases, and 23 bases lay between the germline ends. This CDR3 has 16 residues. The CDR3 spells CASSPFNRPPQLKLFF. The CDR3 DNA sequence: TGTGCCAGCAGCCCCTTTAACAGGCCTCCCCAACTAAAACTGTTTTTT. Complete variable domain (other parts from reference TRBV7-6 and TRBJ1-4): GAGVSQSPRYKVTKRGQDVALRCDPISGHVSLYWYRQALGQGPEFLTYFNYEAQQDKSGLPNDRFSAERPEGSISTLTIQRTEQRDSAMYRCASSPFNRPPQLKLFFGSGTQLSVL.

There are a few counts of this clonotype. A read error may be the cause here, since a much bigger clone is one base away. This chain links TRBV25-1 with TRBJ2-1; 13 nucleotides match TRBD2. V lost 8 bases, J lost 9 bases, and 13 bases stayed unmatched. CDR1 MGHDK and CDR2 SYGVNS come from the germline V gene. This CDR3 region has 16 residues. The CDR3 DNA reads TGTGCCAGCGGCTCAACGACTAGCGGGAGGAACACTGAGCAGTTCTTC. It yields the protein CASGSTTSGRNTEQFF.

The J gene is TRBJ2-7, the V gene TRBV7-9, with D unclear. CDR1 and CDR2 from the germline V gene are SEHNR and FQNEAQ (reference sequence). The CDR3 totals 14 residues. With 1 base removed from V and 5 bases from J, the gap between germline ends came to 12 bases. The CDR3 region is CASSLEGRWDEQYF. Here the CDR3 DNA reads TGTGCCAGCAGCTTAGAAGGACGGTGGGACGAGCAGTACTTC. Together with reference TRBV7-9 and TRBJ2-7, the CDR3 gives the full variable domain: DTGVSQNPRHKITKRGQNVTFRCDPISEHNRLYWYRQTLGQGPEFLTYFQNEAQLEKSRLLSDRFSAERPKGSFSTLEIQRTEQGDSAMYLCASSLEGRWDEQYFGPGTRLTVT.

This clonotype was observed at least ten times. This chain joins TRBV5-5 and TRBJ2-7; TRBD1 aligns across 7 bases. There are 13 residues in the CDR3. Germline assignment: CDR1 SGHKS and CDR2 YYEKEE (reference sequence). V gave up 5 bases and J gave up 3 bases; unmatched junction bases: 5. CDR3: CASRWDRGYEQYF. DNA of the CDR3: TGTGCCAGCAGGTGGGACAGAGGCTACGAGCAGTACTTC.

This clonotype turned up a few times. This CDR3 is CSAAYPGASSYNSPLHF. CDR3 coding DNA: TGCAGTGCTGCCTACCCAGGGGCCAGCTCCTATAATTCACCCCTCCACTTT. This chain uses TRBV20-1 with TRBJ1-6; a weak D match, TRBD1 (6 bases). With 5 bases removed from V and 0 bases from J, the gap between germline ends came to 17 bases. Germline V gives CDR1 DFQATT, CDR2 SNEGSKA (reference sequence). The CDR3 has 17 amino acids.

This clonotype appeared many times. This sequence joins TRBV6-1 and TRBJ1-5; 9 bases match TRBD1. Germline V gives CDR1 MNHNS, CDR2 SASEGT. The V gene end was trimmed by 7 bases and the J gene end by 2 bases; junction bases not matched to a gene: 15. There are 18 residues in the CDR3. The CDR3 bases are TGTGCCAGCAAAACAGGGGGCAACTGGGGCGTGGGCAATCAGCCCCAGCATTTT. Its translation: CASKTGGNWGVGNQPQHF.

This clonotype was counted many times. The genes are TRBV20-1 and TRBJ1-6; tentatively, D is TRBD1 (6 bases). Germline CDR1 is DFQATT and CDR2 is SNEGSKA (reference sequence). This CDR3 is 14 amino acids long. The V gene lost 4 bases and the J gene lost 5 bases, with 12 bases spanning the gap. The CDR3 DNA reads as TGCAGTGCTATTGCAGGGGCCAATAATTCACCCCTCCACTTT. It is translated as CSAIAGANNSPLHF.

This sequence joins TRBV6-5 and TRBJ2-2; 7 bases fit TRBD2. After removal of 3 bases from V and 3 bases from J, the junction contained 4 bases not matched to a gene. The V gene's germline CDR1 is MNHEY and CDR2 SVGAGI. CDR3 size: 15 residues. CDR3 in DNA: TGTGCCAGCAGTTATAGCCTAGCGGACACCGGGGAGCTGTTTTTT. This gives the protein CASSYSLADTGELFF.

This clonotype was observed at least ten times. The chain employs TRBV3-1 and TRBJ1-2, with 8 bases lining up with TRBD1. The germline gives CDR1 LGHDT, CDR2 YNNKEL (reference sequence). J was trimmed by 7 bases and V by 4 bases; bases with no gene match: 11. CDR3 size: 15 residues. CDR3 DNA sequence: TGTGCCAGCAGCCCCGAGGCAGGGGGCGCAGCTGGCTACACCTTC. Translated, it gives CASSPEAGGAAGYTF. The complete variable domain, with remaining parts taken from reference TRBV3-1 and TRBJ1-2, reads DTAVSQTPKYLVTQMGNDKSIKCEQNLGHDTMYWYKQDSKKFLKIMFSYNNKELIINETVPNRFSPKSPDKAHLNLHINSLELGDSAVYFCASSPEAGGAAGYTFGSGTRLTVV.

This clonotype has a handful of counts. The chain has TRBV7-9 and TRBJ2-7; D not resolved. Germline V gene sequence: CDR1 SEHNR, CDR2 FQNEAQ (reference sequence). The CDR3 length is 16 residues. The V and J ends lost 3 bases and 5 bases respectively, with 20 bases between them. The chain's CDR3 is CASSFADGWKYDEQYF. CDR3 bases: TGTGCCAGCAGCTTTGCAGACGGGTGGAAATATGACGAGCAGTACTTC.

This clonotype showed up just a few times. The rearrangement links TRBV28 to TRBJ2-7, with 7 positions matching TRBD1. The germline V gene has CDR1 MDHEN and CDR2 SYDVKM. The CDR3 covers 14 residues. Germline trimming cut 3 bases from V and 0 bases from J; bases unmatched to any gene: 2. The CDR3 spells CASSLGQLSYEQYF. For the CDR3, the DNA is TGTGCCAGCAGTTTGGGACAGCTCTCCTACGAGCAGTACTTC.

At least ten counts were recorded for this clonotype. The DNA for the CDR3 is TGTGCCAGCAGTTTATGGGCAATCCGAGGCACTGAAGCTTTCTTT. Protein: CASSLWAIRGTEAFF. The rearrangement links TRBV28 to TRBJ1-1; D not resolved. Trimming removed 0 bases from V and 4 bases from J, with 12 bases in between. The CDR3 sequence is 15 residues long. Germline V gene sequence: CDR1 MDHEN, CDR2 SYDVKM.

In this sample, this clonotype turned up many times. V is TRBV7-9 and J is TRBJ2-2, with D uncertain. Germline CDR1 is SEHNR and CDR2 is FQNEAQ (reference sequence). Deletions cut 1 base from V and 3 bases from J, with 6 bases between. The CDR3 is 14 amino acids. CDR3 residues: CASSLDTHTGELFF. CDR3 nucleotide sequence: TGTGCCAGCAGCTTAGACACTCACACCGGGGAGCTGTTTTTT.

J is TRBJ1-5 and V is TRBV4-1; D ambiguous. CDR1 MGHRA and CDR2 YSYEKL come from the germline V gene. V shed 1 base and J shed 0 bases, with 19 bases lying between them. This CDR3 has 19 amino acids. The CDR3 region has the DNA TGCGCCAGCAGCCAAGCCTGGGCGTTGGCGACATATAGCAATCAGCCCCAGCATTTT. Amino acids: CASSQAWALATYSNQPQHF.

The sample holds many counts of this clonotype. CDR3 protein: CAWSVLAGANREQFF. In DNA, the CDR3 is TGTGCCTGGAGTGTACTAGCGGGTGCCAATAGGGAGCAGTTCTTC. The chain links TRBV30 to TRBJ2-1; 9 bases fit TRBD2. The V and J ends lost 0 bases and 10 bases, in that order; junction bases with no gene match: 10. The CDR3 extends over 15 amino acids. Germline CDR1 reads GTSNPN; CDR2 reads SVGIG (reference sequence).

This clonotype occurred a few times. The chain has TRBV20-1 and TRBJ2-2; no definite D call. CDR3 length equals 11 residues. Trimming removed 5 bases at V and 4 bases at J, with 5 bases between. Germline V gene lookup returns CDR1 DFQATT and CDR2 SNEGSKA (reference sequence). CDR3 in amino acids: CSALGTGELFF. For the CDR3, the DNA is TGCAGTGCTCTTGGCACCGGGGAGCTGTTTTTT.

The chain couples TRBV7-9 to TRBJ1-5; tentative D call: TRBD1 (6 bases). The length of the CDR3 is 14 residues. The ends were cut back, 3 bases at V and 3 bases at J, with 9 bases in the middle. Germline V CDR1 and CDR2: SEHNR, FQNEAQ (reference sequence). The CDR3 loop is CASSFWDTNQPQHF. In nucleotides, the CDR3 is TGTGCCAGCAGCTTTTGGGACACCAATCAGCCCCAGCATTTT.

The chain combines TRBV4-1 with TRBJ2-3; 10 positions match TRBD2. Trimming took 1 base from V and 1 from J; bases not matched to a gene: 11. Germline assignment: CDR1 MGHRA and CDR2 YSYEKL. CDR3 length: 19 amino acids. CDR3 nucleotides: TGCGCCAGCAGCCAAGTTGCAGCGGGAGGGCCGGCGGGCACAGATACGCAGTATTTT. Translation: CASSQVAAGGPAGTDTQYF.

The chain links TRBV18 to TRBJ1-2; no firm D call. This CDR3 has 14 amino acids. Per germline, CDR1 KGHSH and CDR2 LQKENI. Deletions cut 2 bases from V and 8 bases from J, with 15 bases between. The CDR3 sequence: CASSPGNGFGGYTF. The CDR3 coding sequence is TGTGCCAGCTCACCAGGGAATGGGTTTGGGGGCTACACCTTC.

The chain is built from TRBV28 and TRBJ2-7, with D hard to call. The CDR3 length is 13 residues. Germline V gene data show CDR1 as MDHEN and CDR2 as SYDVKM. The ends were cut back, 6 bases at V and 7 bases at J, with 16 bases in the middle. CDR3 protein: CASREQNLREQYF. CDR3 sequence (DNA): TGTGCCAGCAGGGAACAGAATCTACGAGAGCAGTACTTC. Full variable domain (outside the CDR3, taken from reference TRBV28 and TRBJ2-7): DVKVTQSSRYLVKRTGEKVFLECVQDMDHENMFWYRQDPGLGLRLIYFSYDVKMKEKGDIPEGYSVSREKKERFSLILESASTNQTSMYLCASREQNLREQYFGPGTRLTVT.

This clonotype came up many times. The chain recombines TRBV5-1 with TRBJ1-4; D ambiguous. This CDR3 has 15 residues. V gave up 0 bases and J gave up 4 bases, with 10 bases separating them. In germline, CDR1 is SGHRS, CDR2 YFSETQ. The DNA of the CDR3 is TGCGCCAGCAGCTTGGACCCAGGCCTTAATGAAAAACTGTTTTTT. Encoded protein: CASSLDPGLNEKLFF.

This clonotype was counted at least ten times. The chain is built from TRBV12-3 or TRBV12-4 and TRBJ1-6, with D possibly being TRBD1 (6 bases). The CDR3 runs to 14 residues. Trimming removed 2 bases from V and 6 bases from J, with 8 bases in between. In DNA form, the CDR3 reads TGTGCCAGCAGTTTATCAGGGGCTAATTCACCCCTCCACTTT. Amino acid sequence: CASSLSGANSPLHF.

V is TRBV2 and J is TRBJ1-1; TRBD1 aligns across 9 bases. The CDR3 is 14 amino acids. The V and J ends lost 6 bases and 2 bases, in that order; junction bases with no gene match: 4. Germline V lookup: CDR1 SNHLY, CDR2 FYNNEI. The CDR3 spells CASRLQGANTEAFF. CDR3 in DNA: TGTGCCAGCAGGTTACAGGGGGCCAACACTGAAGCTTTCTTT.

The table lists this clonotype with a few counts. This rearrangement joins TRBV7-9 to TRBJ2-7; perhaps TRBD2 as D (5 bases). Trimming removed 5 bases at V and 4 bases at J, with 15 bases between. The CDR3 contains 14 residues. Germline CDR1 SEHNR, CDR2 FQNEAQ (reference sequence). The CDR3 reads CASSTISGKYEQYF. CDR3 in DNA: TGTGCCAGCAGCACAATCTCGGGGAAGTACGAGCAGTACTTC.

This clonotype has more than one count but fewer than ten. The rearrangement uses TRBV10-3 and TRBJ1-1; D unclear. Between the trimmed V and J ends, which lost 10 bases and 4 bases, there was a span of 16 bases. CDR3 size: 13 residues. In germline, CDR1 is ENHRY, CDR2 SYGVKD. In DNA form, the CDR3 reads TGTGCCACCATTCAGGTGGAGGGCACTGAAGCTTTCTTT. Its protein is CATIQVEGTEAFF.

This clonotype is classed as medium-sized. The DNA for the CDR3 is TGTGCCAGCAGCCTGTACACAGATACGCAGTATTTT. This encodes CASSLYTDTQYF. This chain uses TRBV6-1 with TRBJ2-3, with no clear D. CDR3 length: 12 amino acids. In germline, CDR1 is MNHNS, CDR2 SASEGT. V shed 6 bases and J shed 2 bases, with 6 bases lying between them.